This TCR beta chain was sequenced during a study of OX40 agonist ivuxolimab in advanced cancers. Study at large: Males comprised roughly four fifths of the group, whose mean age was about 61 years (range about 20 to 79).

The sampling schedule covered blood at baseline, cycle 4 day 1, and cycle 7 day 1. Repertoires were generated with immunoSEQ multiplex PCR, while TCRdb's copy carries only in-frame clones and drops some. The table records 62,000 or so clones, 84% of them present only once. This CDR3 contains 14 residues. The V gene end was trimmed by 4 bases and the J gene end by 7 bases; junction bases not matched to a gene: 4. Germline-derived CDR1 and CDR2 are LNHDA and SQIVND (reference sequence). The sequence was obtained from an adult with an advanced solid tumor such as melanoma, head and neck, liver or kidney cancer. Sequenced material: CD4+ or CD8+ T cells sorted from blood, taken in a trial of the OX40 agonist ivuxolimab. The chain joins TRBV19 to TRBJ2-1, with 10 bases identical to TRBD2. Here the CDR3 DNA reads TGTGCCAGTAGTACTAGACTAGCGGGTAATGAGCAGTTCTTC. Translating it yields CASSTRLAGNEQFF.